Listed below are T cell receptor beta chains from one sample, sequenced in a study of blood T cell repertoires in COVID-19. The table came from immunoSEQ multiplex PCR; TCRdb's copy has only in-frame clones and leaves some out. The sample carries about 110,000 clones, 71% recorded once. Sequencing was performed on peripheral blood. These receptor sequences come from a human donor with acute or convalescent COVID-19. The donor label of this sample is uncertain. Each CDR3 is given with its conserved first and last residue. A D gene is named only where the DNA matches it firmly. Clone size appears in some rows only: once, few, many, or a class for an expanded clone.

TRBJ2-3 | NA | TRBV7-6 | 16 | NA | CASSSRLGGQTDTQYF | TGTGCCAGCAGCTCGCGTCTGGGGGGGCAAACAGATACGCAGTATTTT
TRBJ1-4 | NA | TRBV15 | 15 | NA | CATSTGHPGNEKLFF | TGTGCCACCAGCACCGGACACCCTGGAAATGAAAAACTGTTTTTT
TRBJ1-5 | NA | TRBV12-3/TRBV12-4 | 13 | NA | CASSLQGSGPQHF | TGTGCCAGCAGTTTACAGGGCTCAGGGCCCCAGCATTTT
TRBJ2-5 | NA | TRBV28 | 15 | NA | CASSRGTAYQETQYF | TGTGCCAGCAGCCGGGGGACAGCCTACCAAGAGACCCAGTACTTC
TRBJ1-3 | NA | TRBV6-5 | 16 | once | CASRYSIRSSGNTIYF | TGTGCCAGCAGATACTCAATTAGGAGCTCTGGAAACACCATATATTTT
TRBJ2-2 | NA | TRBV2 | 15 | NA | CASSKRVTNTGELFF | TGTGCCAGCAGTAAGCGGGTTACGAACACCGGGGAGCTGTTTTTT
TRBJ2-7 | TRBD2 | TRBV7-6 | 15 | few | CASSLESGGAYEQYF | TGTGCCAGCAGCTTAGAGAGCGGGGGGGCTTACGAGCAGTACTTC
TRBJ2-3 | TRBD1 | TRBV5-1 | 16 | NA | CASSLGTGVSTDTQYF | TGCGCCAGCAGCTTGGGGACAGGGGTTTCCACAGATACGCAGTATTTT
TRBJ2-5 | NA | TRBV15 | 16 | few | CATSSLGPSGQETQYF | TGTGCCACCAGCAGTTTGGGGCCTAGTGGGCAAGAGACCCAGTACTTC
TRBJ1-2 | TRBD1 | TRBV10-3 | 13 | few | CASGQGPLYGYTF | TGTGCCTCCGGACAGGGTCCACTCTATGGCTACACCTTC
TRBJ1-2 | TRBD1 | TRBV10-2 | 13 | NA | CASSRQGSYGYTF | TGCGCCAGCAGTCGACAGGGTAGCTATGGCTACACCTTC
TRBJ2-5 | TRBD2 | TRBV27 | 16 | NA | CASSPRTSGGGETQYF | TGTGCCAGCAGCCCCCGAACTAGCGGGGGAGGAGAGACCCAGTACTTC
TRBJ1-1 | NA | TRBV12-5 | 13 | NA | CASGLTGNTEAFF | TGTGCTAGTGGTTTGACAGGGAACACTGAAGCTTTCTTT
TRBJ1-6 | NA | TRBV19 | 14 | NA | CASTGWKGGSPLHF | TGTGCCAGTACGGGGTGGAAGGGCGGTTCACCCCTCCACTTT
TRBJ1-5 | NA | TRBV2 | 14 | NA | CASSDLGSNQPQHF | TGTGCCAGCAGTGATCTCGGTAGCAATCAGCCCCAGCATTTT
TRBJ1-4 | TRBD1 | TRBV7-2 | 14 | NA | CASRRDRLNEKLFF | TGTGCCAGCAGGCGGGACAGGCTTAATGAAAAACTGTTTTTT
TRBJ1-1 | TRBD1 | TRBV7-6 | 15 | few | CASSLTGTGGTEAFF | TGTGCCAGCAGCCTCACCGGGACAGGGGGCACTGAAGCTTTCTTT
TRBJ2-5 | TRBD1 | TRBV29-1 | 14 | NA | CSVLKTGSEGTQYF | TGCAGCGTCCTCAAGACAGGGTCCGAGGGGACCCAGTACTTC
TRBJ1-5 | NA | TRBV7-2 | 16 | NA | CASSLLPGSGNQPQHF | TGTGCCAGCAGCTTATTACCAGGCTCTGGCAATCAGCCCCAGCATTTT
TRBJ1-1 | NA | TRBV5-1 | 13 | NA | CASSWGQNTEAFF | TGCGCCAGCAGCTGGGGGCAGAACACTGAAGCTTTCTTT
TRBJ1-5 | TRBD1 | TRBV6-1 | 16 | NA | CASSEAGRGVNQPQHF | TGTGCCAGCAGTGAAGCCGGCAGGGGGGTTAATCAGCCCCAGCATTTT
TRBJ2-3 | TRBD1 | TRBV19 | 14 | NA | CASRGQGRTDTQYF | TGTGCCAGTAGAGGACAGGGGCGCACAGATACGCAGTATTTT
TRBJ2-2 | NA | TRBV7-2 | 13 | NA | CASRTARTGELFF | TGTGCCAGCCGGACAGCCAGAACCGGGGAGCTGTTTTTT
TRBJ1-2 | TRBD1 | TRBV27 | 15 | NA | CASSSRTGGDYGYTF | TGTGCCAGCAGTTCCCGGACAGGGGGTGACTATGGCTACACCTTC
TRBJ1-6 | TRBD1 | TRBV27 | 15 | few | CASSLNGQGNSPLHF | TGTGCCAGCAGTTTAAACGGACAGGGGAATTCACCCCTCCACTTT
TRBJ2-1 | TRBD2 | TRBV5-4 | 16 | NA | CASSLKSGGPTHEQFF | TGTGCCAGCAGCTTGAAGAGCGGGGGGCCCACACATGAGCAGTTCTTC
TRBJ2-6 | NA | TRBV6-5 | 15 | NA | CASRPEGYGANVLTF | TGTGCCAGCCGACCCGAGGGTTATGGGGCCAACGTCCTGACTTTC
TRBJ2-5 | NA | TRBV5-1 | 15 | NA | CASSLAGTTQKTQYF | TGCGCCAGCAGCTTGGCCGGGACAACTCAAAAGACCCAGTACTTC
TRBJ2-1 | NA | TRBV5-8 | 15 | NA | CASSLGRSSYNEQFF | TGTGCCAGCAGCTTGGGTCGGAGCTCCTACAATGAGCAGTTCTTC
TRBJ1-2 | TRBD1 | TRBV5-5 | 14 | few | CASSLGQGYYGYTF | TGTGCCAGCAGCTTGGGACAGGGGTACTATGGCTACACCTTC
TRBJ1-1 | TRBD1 | TRBV2 | 15 | many | CASSYTGGALAEAFF | TGTGCCAGCAGTTATACAGGGGGCGCTTTGGCTGAAGCTTTCTTT
TRBJ1-4 | NA | TRBV6-5 | 13 | NA | CAATPNRDEKLFF | TGTGCCGCCACACCCAACAGGGATGAAAAACTGTTTTTT
TRBJ1-5 | TRBD1 | TRBV24-1 | 14 | NA | CATSDRTGVEPQHF | TGTGCCACCAGTGACCGGACAGGGGTTGAGCCCCAGCATTTT
TRBJ1-2 | NA | TRBV6-6 | 13 | NA | CASSYSGGYGYTF | TGTGCCAGCAGTTACTCCGGAGGATATGGCTACACCTTC
TRBJ1-6 | NA | TRBV5-1 | 15 | NA | CASSLLAGENSPLHF | TGCGCCAGCAGCTTACTGGCGGGGGAAAATTCACCCCTCCACTTT
TRBJ1-6 | TRBD1 | TRBV3-1/TRBV3-2 | 14 | NA | CASSQWDRGSPLHF | TGTGCCAGCAGCCAATGGGACAGGGGATCACCCCTCCACTTT
TRBJ1-5 | TRBD1 | TRBV5-1 | 16 | NA | CASSLAETGGNQPQHF | TGCGCCAGCAGCTTGGCTGAGACAGGGGGCAATCAGCCCCAGCATTTT
TRBJ1-2 | NA | TRBV7-2 | 13 | few | CASSSQGYYGYTF | TGTGCCAGCAGTAGTCAGGGGTACTATGGCTACACCTTC
TRBJ2-2 | NA | TRBV27 | 16 | NA | CASSLRGELTTGELFF | TGTGCCAGCAGCTTAAGGGGTGAACTTACCACCGGGGAGCTGTTTTTT
TRBJ1-2 | NA | TRBV28 | 14 | NA | CASNTLVAGNGYTF | TGTGCCAGCAATACCTTGGTGGCAGGGAATGGCTACACCTTC
TRBJ1-1 | NA | TRBV2 | 13 | NA | CASAPGMGTEAFF | TGTGCCAGCGCCCCGGGAATGGGCACTGAAGCTTTCTTT
TRBJ2-2 | NA | TRBV7-8 | 15 | NA | CASSPVAGTLGELFF | TGTGCCAGCAGCCCTGTGGCGGGGACGCTCGGGGAGCTGTTTTTT
TRBJ2-1 | NA | TRBV24-1 | 18 | NA | CATSPSVDQRSSYNEQFF | TGTGCCACCTCCCCAAGTGTTGACCAGCGAAGCTCCTACAATGAGCAGTTCTTC
TRBJ1-6 | NA | TRBV2 | 14 | NA | CAPGSGFYNSPLHF | TGTGCCCCCGGGTCGGGGTTCTATAATTCACCCCTCCACTTT
TRBJ2-2 | TRBD1 | TRBV3-1/TRBV3-2 | 15 | NA | CASSQRPQGDRELFF | TGTGCCAGCAGCCAACGCCCCCAGGGGGACAGGGAGCTGTTTTTT
TRBJ1-2 | NA | TRBV18 | 16 | few | CASSPRPHDRLGGYTF | TGTGCCAGCTCACCACGCCCCCACGACAGATTGGGAGGCTACACCTTC
TRBJ1-2 | NA | TRBV7-9 | 15 | few | CASSLGGFANYGYTF | TGTGCCAGCAGCTTAGGCGGTTTCGCTAACTATGGCTACACCTTC
TRBJ1-5 | NA | TRBV2 | 14 | NA | CASSEAGGGQPQHF | TGTGCCAGCAGTGAAGCGGGAGGAGGGCAGCCCCAGCATTTT
TRBJ2-7 | TRBD1 | TRBV27 | 16 | NA | CASSFLTGGVSYEQYF | TGTGCCAGCAGTTTCCTAACAGGGGGCGTCTCCTACGAGCAGTACTTC
TRBJ1-6 | TRBD1 | TRBV5-1 | 18 | few | CASSLKGQAISYNSPLHF | TGCGCCAGCAGCCTAAAGGGACAGGCGATCTCCTATAATTCACCCCTCCACTTT
TRBJ2-5 | NA | TRBV28 | 15 | NA | CASSTYRDTKETQYF | TGTGCCAGCAGTACATACCGGGACACCAAGGAGACCCAGTACTTC
TRBJ1-2 | TRBD1 | TRBV5-1 | 12 | few | CASSIDRDGYTF | TGCGCCAGCAGCATAGACAGGGATGGCTACACCTTC
TRBJ2-1 | TRBD1 | TRBV27 | 16 | NA | CASSSPGTVRYNEQFF | TGTGCCAGCAGTTCCCCCGGGACAGTTAGATACAATGAGCAGTTCTTC
TRBJ2-6 | NA | TRBV30 | 17 | many | CAWSVEGSSSGANVLTF | TGTGCCTGGAGTGTAGAGGGATCGTCCTCTGGGGCCAACGTCCTGACTTTC
TRBJ2-7 | NA | TRBV28 | 12 | NA | CASYSSSYEQYF | TGTGCCAGCTACTCGAGCTCCTACGAGCAGTACTTC
TRBJ1-2 | NA | TRBV12-3/TRBV12-4 | 13 | NA | CASSSIANYGYTF | TGTGCCAGCAGTTCCATAGCCAACTATGGCTACACCTTC
TRBJ2-3 | NA | TRBV5-5 | 14 | NA | CASSLGPGRDTQYF | TGTGCCAGCAGCTTGGGTCCTGGGAGAGATACGCAGTATTTT
TRBJ1-2 | NA | TRBV29-1 | 11 | NA | CSARGDYGYTF | TGCAGCGCCAGGGGCGACTATGGCTACACCTTC
TRBJ1-6 | NA | TRBV19 | 15 | NA | CASSMGQGVNSPLHF | TGTGCCAGTAGTATGGGCCAGGGTGTCAATTCACCCCTCCACTTT
TRBJ2-5 | TRBD2 | TRBV11-2 | 16 | NA | CASSPDRGGERETQYF | TGTGCCAGCAGCCCCGACCGGGGGGGTGAAAGAGAGACCCAGTACTTC